The 22 T cell receptor beta chains below were found in one sample sequenced in a study of technical replicates of blood from a few donors. Only in-frame clones appear in the TCRdb table, and some are missing; sequencing was by immunoSEQ multiplex PCR. Of approximately 75,000 clones in the sample, roughly 77% were seen once. Sequences were obtained from PBMCs. The source is a human donor in good health. Some clones in this sample may be carry-over from other donors' samples.

V and J are TRBV5-1 and TRBJ2-5; 9 bases match TRBD1. The CDR3 consists of 15 residues. The J segment lost 2 bases and the V segment lost 5 bases, leaving 7 bases of the junction unmatched. The germline CDR1 and CDR2 sequences are SGHRS and YFSETQ. CDR3 in DNA: TGCGCCAGCAGTTACCCGGGACAGGGTCAAGAGACCCAGTACTTC. Encoded protein: CASSYPGQGQETQYF.

This clone has just one count. CDR3: CASSQDETSGGWDTQYF. The CDR3 bases are TGCGCCAGCAGCCAAGATGAGACTAGCGGGGGGTGGGATACGCAGTATTTT. The J gene is TRBJ2-3, the V gene TRBV4-1; 13 bases are shared with TRBD2. After removal of 0 bases from V and 6 bases from J, the junction contained 6 bases not matched to a gene. Germline CDR1 is MGHRA and CDR2 is YSYEKL. The CDR3 length is 17 residues.

A note on this clone: The missing conserved phenylalanine or tryptophan at the end of this CDR3 makes a read error likely. The J gene is TRBJ2-7, the V gene TRBV15; D might be TRBD2 (6 bases). This CDR3 has 15 residues. Trimming took off 0 bases at V and 2 bases at J, with 11 bases between the two ends. Per the germline V gene, CDR1 is LNHNV and CDR2 is YYDKDF (reference sequence). The CDR3 DNA sequence: TGTGCCACCAGCAGAGATGGGAGGAATACCTACGAGCAGTACCTC. This encodes CATSRDGRNTYEQYL.

J is TRBJ2-7 and V is TRBV4-3; TRBD1 aligns across 7 bases. This CDR3 comprises 15 residues. Per germline, CDR1 LGHNA and CDR2 YSLEER. With V trimmed by 0 bases and J by 7 bases, 9 bases remained unmatched. In nucleotides, the CDR3 is TGCGCCAGCAGCCAAGACCCCGGGACAGACTGGGAGCAGTACTTC. This gives the protein CASSQDPGTDWEQYF.

CDR3 amino acids: CASINRGWGYEQYF. The CDR3 coding sequence is TGTGCCAGCATCAACAGGGGTTGGGGCTACGAGCAGTACTTC. The rearrangement links TRBV6-1 to TRBJ2-7, with 7 bases fitting TRBD1. The germline V gene has CDR1 MNHNS and CDR2 SASEGT. The CDR3 totals 14 residues. V dropped 7 bases and J dropped 3; count of bases not matched to a gene: 9.

The rearrangement uses TRBV2 and TRBJ2-4; perhaps TRBD1 as D (6 bases). Trimming stripped 1 base from V and 6 bases from J, with 10 bases between. Germline CDR1 reads SNHLY; CDR2 reads FYNNEI. The length of the CDR3 is 14 residues. The CDR3 sequence: CASSEGDNLNIQYF. The CDR3 DNA reads TGTGCCAGCAGTGAAGGGGACAACCTAAACATTCAGTACTTC.

This chain joins TRBV6-1 and TRBJ1-2; 11 bases map to TRBD1. Germline CDR1 MNHNS, CDR2 SASEGT. This CDR3 spans 14 amino acids. V lost 3 bases and J lost 7; bases outside the gene matches: 4. DNA of the CDR3: TGTGCCAGCAGTGATGGACAGGGGGCCCGTGGCTACACCTTC. Translation gives CASSDGQGARGYTF.

This clone qualifies as medium-sized. The chain carries TRBV2 and TRBJ2-1, with 8 bases identical to TRBD2. Germline CDR1 and CDR2: SNHLY and FYNNEI. The CDR3 extends over 14 amino acids. Losses at the gene ends were 6 bases for V and 6 bases for J; bases not matched to a gene: 7. The CDR3 DNA sequence: TGTGCCAGCAGCGGGAGGGAATTCCCCAATGAGCAGTTCTTC. Its protein product is CASSGREFPNEQFF.

The chain has TRBV7-2 and TRBJ1-2, with D possibly being TRBD1 (6 bases). Germline lookup yields CDR1 SGHTA and CDR2 FQGNSA. V lost 6 bases, J lost 1 base, and 12 bases lay in between. The CDR3 extends over 14 amino acids. The CDR3: CASRGDNYNYGYTF. CDR3 nucleotide sequence: TGTGCCAGCAGAGGGGACAATTATAACTATGGCTACACCTTC. The full variable domain, with the rest looked up from reference TRBV7-2 and TRBJ1-2, is GAGVSQSPSNKVTEKGKDVELRCDPISGHTALYWYRQSLGQGLEFLIYFQGNSAPDKSGLPSDRFSAERTGGSVSTLTIQRTQQEDSAVYLCASRGDNYNYGYTFGSGTRLTVV.

The CDR3 DNA reads TGTGCCAGCAGCCTCAGACAGGGACAAGAGACCCAGTACTTC. Translation gives CASSLRQGQETQYF. This chain links TRBV5-4 with TRBJ2-5; TRBD1 aligns across 7 bases. Germline V CDR1 and CDR2: SGHNT, YYREEE (reference sequence). This CDR3 is built from 14 residues. J gave up 2 bases and V 4 bases, and 5 bases lay outside the gene matches.

The rearrangement uses TRBV28 and TRBJ2-7; a possible D gene is TRBD1 (6 bases). V lost 3 bases and J 5 bases, leaving 20 bases between the germline ends. Germline values: CDR1 MDHEN, CDR2 SYDVKM. The CDR3 runs 16 residues. CDR3 DNA: TGTGCCAGCAGTTTGGGGGCAGGGAGTGTTAAGCACGAGCAGTACTTC. This sequence encodes CASSLGAGSVKHEQYF.

The chain carries TRBV5-6 and TRBJ1-1, with a tentative D call TRBD1 (5 bases). The V gene's germline CDR1 is SGHDT and CDR2 YYEEEE. The V gene lost 2 bases and the J gene lost 10 bases, with 18 bases spanning the gap. CDR3 length equals 14 residues. CDR3 bases: TGTGCCAGCAGCTTCGCCCAGGGTTGGGCCGGAGCTTTCTTT. It is translated as CASSFAQGWAGAFF.

The chain employs TRBV10-3 and TRBJ2-5; 13 bases are shared with TRBD2. Germline CDR1 reads ENHRY; CDR2 reads SYGVKD. The CDR3 runs to 20 residues. The junction had 15 bases not matched to a gene; V was cut back by 0 bases and J by 5 bases. The CDR3 protein is CAISESIEARTSGRSETQYF. The CDR3 nucleotides are TGTGCCATCAGTGAGTCCATAGAAGCCCGGACTAGCGGGAGATCTGAGACCCAGTACTTC.

The V call is TRBV30, the J call TRBJ2-2; D ambiguous. This CDR3 has 12 residues. Trimming pared 5 bases from V and 2 bases from J, leaving 6 bases between. CDR1 is GTSNPN, CDR2 SVGIG, per germline (reference sequence). The CDR3 sequence: CAWFQNTGELFF. CDR3 nucleotide sequence: TGTGCCTGGTTCCAAAACACCGGGGAGCTGTTTTTT.

This clone turned up a few times. This sequence joins TRBV4-1 and TRBJ2-3, with D perhaps TRBD2 (6 bases). Germline V lookup: CDR1 MGHRA, CDR2 YSYEKL. This CDR3 contains 17 residues. V lost 3 bases to trimming and J lost 0 bases, with 16 bases between them. CDR3 in DNA: TGCGCCAGCAGCCATCCCCCTCGGGGGTTTAGCACAGATACGCAGTATTTT. Translating gives CASSHPPRGFSTDTQYF.

The chain uses TRBV7-2 and TRBJ2-5; TRBD2 matches at 10 bases. Germline CDR1 SGHTA, CDR2 FQGNSA. This CDR3 spans 17 amino acids. Germline trimming cut 3 bases from V and 0 bases from J; bases unmatched to any gene: 7. In nucleotides, the CDR3 is TGTGCCAGCAGCTTCCCACGAGCGGGAGGGTACCAAGAGACCCAGTACTTC. This encodes CASSFPRAGGYQETQYF.

The V call is TRBV7-2, the J call TRBJ1-5; TRBD1 aligns across 7 bases. The germline gives CDR1 SGHTA, CDR2 FQGNSA. The CDR3 length is 15 residues. The J segment lost 2 bases and the V segment lost 1 base, leaving 2 bases of the junction unmatched. The CDR3 DNA sequence: TGTGCCAGCAGCTTAGACAGGGGTGGCAATCAGCCCCAGCATTTT. Translating it yields CASSLDRGGNQPQHF. Full variable domain (rest looked up from reference TRBV7-2 and TRBJ1-5): GAGVSQSPSNKVTEKGKDVELRCDPISGHTALYWYRQSLGQGLEFLIYFQGNSAPDKSGLPSDRFSAERTGGSVSTLTIQRTQQEDSAVYLCASSLDRGGNQPQHFGDGTRLSIL.

The rearrangement links TRBV30 to TRBJ1-1; a possible D gene is TRBD1 (6 bases). Trimming removed 2 bases at V and 8 bases at J, with 12 bases between. The CDR3 contains 12 residues. In germline, CDR1 is GTSNPN, CDR2 SVGIG (reference sequence). CDR3 loop: CAWSPGVGEAFF. CDR3 sequence (DNA): TGTGCCTGGAGTCCAGGGGTCGGAGAAGCTTTCTTT.

This clone was seen more than once but under ten times. The chain is built from TRBV5-1 and TRBJ1-1; D is unresolved. The V and J ends lost 5 bases and 5 bases respectively, with 16 bases between them. The CDR3 sequence is 14 residues long. The V gene's germline CDR1 is SGHRS and CDR2 YFSETQ. The CDR3 region is CASSFGEVGTEAFF. CDR3 nucleotides: TGCGCCAGCAGTTTTGGGGAGGTCGGGACTGAAGCTTTCTTT.

This clone was counted a few times. J is TRBJ2-7 and V is TRBV5-1; 7 bases agree with TRBD1. Germline CDR1 SGHRS, CDR2 YFSETQ. The CDR3 has 14 residues. With V trimmed by 3 bases and J by 1 base, 4 bases remained unmatched. CDR3 region: CASSWDSRSYEQYF. The CDR3 nucleotides are TGCGCCAGCAGCTGGGACAGTCGGTCCTACGAGCAGTACTTC.

This chain links TRBV2 with TRBJ2-2, with 13 nucleotides matching TRBD2. Losses at the gene ends were 4 bases for V and 4 bases for J; bases not matched to a gene: 6. The CDR3 sequence is 17 residues long. The V gene's germline CDR1 is SNHLY and CDR2 FYNNEI. For the CDR3, the DNA is TGTGCCAGCAGTGCACTAGCGGGAGGGCTGGGCACCGGGGAGCTGTTTTTT. Translation: CASSALAGGLGTGELFF.

V and J are TRBV5-4 and TRBJ1-1; D is unresolved. Germline V CDR1 and CDR2: SGHNT, YYREEE (reference sequence). The germline V and J ends were trimmed by 4 bases and 4 bases, with 14 bases remaining between them. This CDR3 comprises 14 residues. This CDR3 is CASSRQEVGTEAFF. CDR3 DNA sequence: TGTGCCAGCAGCCGGCAGGAAGTTGGCACTGAAGCTTTCTTT.